This T cell receptor beta chain was recovered during a study of blood T cell repertoires in COVID-19. Authors' methods: The assay estimated nucleated cells by amplifying reference gene primers. Assay used: immunoSEQ multiplex PCR; TCRdb lists only in-frame clones, some missing. Clone size and V and J calls were adopted from that table, with D and trimming inferred from the DNA. The sample lists 28,000 or so clones; approximately 85% were seen once. Followed longitudinally, the Seattle patients had been enrolled during active infection. Trimming pared 0 bases from V and 6 bases from J, leaving 10 bases between. The length of the CDR3 is 15 residues. CDR1 and CDR2 (germline): SGHRS, YFSETQ. This clone was seen more than once but under ten times.

The TCR sequence derives from a woman over 75 with COVID-19, enrolled during active disease. The chain carries TRBV5-1 and TRBJ1-6; unclear D gene. The sequenced sample consisted of peripheral blood. CDR3 region: CASSLVSTVNSPLHF. In DNA form, the CDR3 reads TGCGCCAGCAGCTTGGTCAGCACAGTTAATTCACCCCTCCACTTT. Full variable domain (remainder filled in from reference TRBV5-1 and TRBJ1-6): KAGVTQTPRYLIKTRGQQVTLSCSPISGHRSVSWYQQTPGQGLQFLFEYFSETQRNKGNFPGRFSGRQFSNSRSEMNVSTLELGDSALYLCASSLVSTVNSPLHFGNGTRLTVT.